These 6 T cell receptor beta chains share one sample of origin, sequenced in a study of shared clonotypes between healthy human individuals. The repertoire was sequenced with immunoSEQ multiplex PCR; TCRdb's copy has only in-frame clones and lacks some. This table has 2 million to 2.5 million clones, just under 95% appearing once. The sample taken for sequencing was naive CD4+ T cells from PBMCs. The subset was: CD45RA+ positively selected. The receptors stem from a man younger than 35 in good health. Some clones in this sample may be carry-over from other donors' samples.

CDR3 region: CASSLSGSGTGELFF. Written as DNA, the CDR3 is TGTGCCAGCAGCTTATCCGGGAGTGGAACCGGGGAGCTGTTTTTT. This chain joins TRBV5-4 and TRBJ2-2, with D maybe TRBD2 (6 bases). V lost 2 bases, J lost 5 bases, and 13 bases lay in between. Germline CDR1 SGHNT, CDR2 YYREEE (reference sequence). The CDR3 totals 15 residues.

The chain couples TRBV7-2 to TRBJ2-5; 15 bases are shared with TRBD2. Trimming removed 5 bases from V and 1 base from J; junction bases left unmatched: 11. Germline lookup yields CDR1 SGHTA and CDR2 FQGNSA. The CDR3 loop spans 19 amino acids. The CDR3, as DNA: TGTGCCAGCAGCACCCGGACTAGCGGGAGGGTGAATGTCCAAGAGACCCAGTACTTC. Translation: CASSTRTSGRVNVQETQYF.

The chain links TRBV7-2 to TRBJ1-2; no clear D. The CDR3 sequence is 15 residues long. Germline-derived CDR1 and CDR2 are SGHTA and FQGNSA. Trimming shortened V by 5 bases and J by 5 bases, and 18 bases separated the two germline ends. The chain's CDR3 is CASSPDRRTVYGYTF. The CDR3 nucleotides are TGTGCCAGCAGCCCCGATCGAAGGACCGTTTATGGCTACACCTTC.

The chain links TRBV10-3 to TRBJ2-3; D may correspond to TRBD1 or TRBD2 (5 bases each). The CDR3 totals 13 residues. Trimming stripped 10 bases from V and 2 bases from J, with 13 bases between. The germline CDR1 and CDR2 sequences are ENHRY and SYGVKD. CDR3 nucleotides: TGTGCCACCCAGAGGGGATCCACAGATACGCAGTATTTT. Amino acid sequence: CATQRGSTDTQYF.

The DNA for the CDR3 is TGTGCCAGTATTAAAAGGGGACTAAAGAGGGCCTCCTCTAACATTAATGAGCAGTTCTTC. It codes for CASIKRGLKRASSNINEQFF. J is TRBJ2-1 and V is TRBV28; the match to TRBD2 covers 7 bases. Germline values: CDR1 MDHEN, CDR2 SYDVKM. V was pared by 9 bases and J by 7 bases, with 30 bases of the junction left unmatched. There are 20 residues in the CDR3.

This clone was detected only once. DNA of the CDR3: TGTGCCAGCAGCGGGACTAGCGGGTACACCGGGGAGCTGTTTTTT. Protein: CASSGTSGYTGELFF. The rearrangement links TRBV7-3 to TRBJ2-2; 12 positions match TRBD2. The germline V gene encodes CDR1 SGHTA and CDR2 FQGTGA. This CDR3 is 15 amino acids long. Losses at the gene ends were 5 bases for V and 3 bases for J; bases not matched to a gene: 1.